A selection of T cell receptor beta chains follows, all from one sample in a study of technical replicates of blood from a few donors. Generated by immunoSEQ multiplex PCR, the TCRdb table keeps only in-frame clones and is missing some. The data show more than 75,000 clones, about 94% seen once. Material for sequencing was T cells isolated from PBMCs. These receptors originate from a human donor in good health. Each CDR3 is given with its conserved first and last residue. Fields, in order: clone size, J gene, D gene, V gene, CDR3 DNA, CDR3 protein. A D gene is named only where the DNA matches it firmly. Clone size is shown for a subset of rows, as once, few, many or a class of expanded clone.

>.|TRBJ1-4|TRBD1|TRBV6-1
TGTGCCAGCAGTGGACCGGGACAGGGGGGGGTTGAAAAACTGTTTTTT
CASSGPGQGGVEKLFF
>.|TRBJ1-5|.|TRBV19
TGTGCCAGTAGTATATTTACAGGTTCTTCCTTGTATAGCAATCAGCCCCAGCATTTT
CASSIFTGSSLYSNQPQHF
>once|TRBJ2-7|.|TRBV19
TGTGCCAGTAGTATCGGAGCAGCCTACGAGCAGTACTTC
CASSIGAAYEQYF
>.|TRBJ1-1|.|TRBV27
TGTGCCAGCAGTTTATACCGGGGGAACACTGAAGCTTTCTTT
CASSLYRGNTEAFF
>.|TRBJ2-7|TRBD1|TRBV5-1
TGCGCCAGCAGTACAGGGGGCTCTGGGACGCCTGACGAGCAGTACTTC
CASSTGGSGTPDEQYF
>.|TRBJ2-5|TRBD1|TRBV28
TGTGCCAGCAGCAGTCCGGGACAGGGTGGGCGAGAGACCCAGTACTTC
CASSSPGQGGRETQYF
>.|TRBJ1-5|.|TRBV18
TGTGCCAGCTCACCACCGAAGGGAGACGGCAATCAGCCCCAGCATTTT
CASSPPKGDGNQPQHF
>.|TRBJ2-5|TRBD2|TRBV4-1
TGCGCCAGCAGCCAAGGAGCGAGCGGGGGGAAAGAGACCCAGTACTTC
CASSQGASGGKETQYF
>once|TRBJ2-3|TRBD2|TRBV5-4
TGTGCCAGCAGCACCTCGGGGGGGCTCACAGATACGCAGTATTTT
CASSTSGGLTDTQYF
>.|TRBJ1-6|.|TRBV5-6
TGTGCCAGCAGCTTTAACCAGGGCCTAAATTCACCCCTCCACTTT
CASSFNQGLNSPLHF
>.|TRBJ1-5|TRBD1|TRBV7-6
TGTGCCAGCAGCAGGACAGGGGATCAGCCCCAGCATTTT
CASSRTGDQPQHF
>.|TRBJ1-3|.|TRBV14
TGTGCCAGCAGCCAAGACCAGGGCTCTGGAAACACCATATATTTT
CASSQDQGSGNTIYF
>.|TRBJ1-6|.|TRBV5-1
TGCGCCAGCAGCTTGTCCCAGGATTCACCCCTCCACTTT
CASSLSQDSPLHF
>.|TRBJ1-5|TRBD1|TRBV30
TGTGCCTGGAGCGGACAGGAGGATCAGCCCCAGCATTTT
CAWSGQEDQPQHF
>.|TRBJ1-2|TRBD1|TRBV5-1
TGCGCCAGCAGCTTGGCGCCGGGGACAGGGAGTTTTGATGGCTACACCTTC
CASSLAPGTGSFDGYTF
>.|TRBJ2-1|.|TRBV6-5
TGTGCCAGCAGTGGGGGACTCTCCGACTACAATGAGCAGTTCTTC
CASSGGLSDYNEQFF
>once|TRBJ2-1|.|TRBV28
TGTGCCAGCAGTTTAGGACTATCAAGATACAATGAGCAGTTCTTC
CASSLGLSRYNEQFF
>.|TRBJ1-5|.|TRBV28
TGTGCCAGCAGTTTGCTATCGCAGGTTCAGCCCCAGCATTTT
CASSLLSQVQPQHF
>.|TRBJ1-5|TRBD1|TRBV15
TGTGCCACCAGCAGCGCAGGGGGTTGGGGTCAGCCCCAGCATTTT
CATSSAGGWGQPQHF
>.|TRBJ2-1|.|TRBV7-3
TGTGCCAGCAGCTTAAATACGGGAACATCCTACAATGAGCAGTTCTTC
CASSLNTGTSYNEQFF
>.|TRBJ2-7|.|TRBV27
TGTGCCAGCAGTTTATCGCGGAGGTCCTACGAGCAGTACTTC
CASSLSRRSYEQYF
>.|TRBJ2-3|.|TRBV9
TGTGCCAGCAGCGGTAGCCCCCCTGGGGAGAGTACGCAGTATTTT
CASSGSPPGESTQYF
>.|TRBJ2-3|.|TRBV4-1
TGCGCCAGCAGCCTCACTACAGATACGCAGTATTTT
CASSLTTDTQYF
>.|TRBJ2-5|.|TRBV18
TGTGCCAGCTCATTTCGACAGCTTCAAGAGACCCAGTACTTC
CASSFRQLQETQYF
>.|TRBJ1-6|.|TRBV9
TGTGCCAGCAGCACTTTGAATTCACCCCTCCACTTT
CASSTLNSPLHF
>.|TRBJ2-5|.|TRBV27
TGTGCCAGCAGTTTAACAGGGTTGAGCGACCCCCAGTACTTC
CASSLTGLSDPQYF
>.|TRBJ1-2|TRBD1|TRBV4-1
TGCGCCAGCAGCCAAGTTCTACAGGGGGTTGGCTACACCTTC
CASSQVLQGVGYTF
>.|TRBJ1-2|.|TRBV7-8
TGTGCCAGCAGCGAACGGGGGGGGAATGGCTACACCTTC
CASSERGGNGYTF
>.|TRBJ1-1|TRBD1|TRBV2
TGTGCCAGCAATGGAGACAGGGGTACTGAAGCTTTCTTT
CASNGDRGTEAFF
>.|TRBJ1-2|TRBD1|TRBV27
TGTGCCAGCAGTACCCGACAGGGGGACTACGGCTACACCTTC
CASSTRQGDYGYTF
>once|TRBJ2-5|.|TRBV5-1
TGCGCCAGCAGCCTTGGACAAGCTCAAGAGACCCAGTACTTC
CASSLGQAQETQYF
>.|TRBJ1-1|.|TRBV29-1
TGCAGCGTTGAAGTCTTAATGAACACTGAAGCTTTCTTT
CSVEVLMNTEAFF